This section outlines one TCR beta chain sequence together with its context. This entry comes from a study of blood T cell repertoires in COVID-19. The wider study: Sites in the United States, Italy and Spain provided acute and convalescent COVID-19 samples. Sources were T cells, B-cell-depleted T cells, or PBMCs; the material itself was cDNA or gDNA.

Under the authors' procedure: Using reference gene primer amplification, nucleated cell counts were estimated. Libraries were prepared by immunoSEQ multiplex PCR; TCRdb keeps only in-frame clonotypes and omits some of them. V, J and clone size were drawn from that table, and D and trimming were deduced from the DNA. The table has 30,000 to 35,000 clones, roughly 82% seen once. This CDR3 is built from 12 residues. Germline-derived CDR1 and CDR2 are SEHNR and FQNEAQ (reference sequence). The V end lost 5 bases, the J end lost 3 bases, and 8 bases lay between the germline ends. The chain joins TRBV7-9 to TRBJ2-7; D remains ambiguous. The sequencing sample was made of peripheral blood. The source is a man older than 75 with active or convalescent COVID-19. The CDR3 loop reads CASSPSLYEQYF. CDR3 bases: TGTGCCAGCAGCCCCTCCCTCTACGAGCAGTACTTC.